The clone carrying this TCR beta chain appeared once. Using immunoSEQ multiplex PCR, the repertoire was profiled, and TCRdb retains in-frame clones only, with some absent. Of roughly 84,000 clones listed, 85% are singletons. The CDR3 is 15 amino acids. From germline, CDR1 is SNHLY and CDR2 FYNNEI. The V gene lost 2 bases and the J gene lost 4 bases, with 14 bases spanning the gap. This specimen belongs to a study of blood T cell repertoires in COVID-19. The clonotype comes from a man at least 80 years old with active or convalescent COVID-19. The V and J genes are TRBV2 and TRBJ1-1, with unresolved D. The sequenced sample consisted of peripheral blood. CDR3 nucleotides: TGTGCCAGCAGTGAAACCCGAACTGGGCCCACTGAAGCTTTCTTT. Translation: CASSETRTGPTEAFF. Full variable domain (missing parts from reference TRBV2 and TRBJ1-1): EPEVTQTPSHQVTQMGQEVILRCVPISNHLYFYWYRQILGQKVEFLVSFYNNEISEKSEIFDDQFSVERPDGSNFTLKIRSTKLEDSAMYFCASSETRTGPTEAFFGQGTRLTVV.